Detailed here is one TCR beta chain. The people who gave samples were healthy Caucasians from Russia, aged roughly 6 to 100. These data belong to a study of blood T cells in healthy people across ages. With a J-beta primer mix and a sample-barcoded 5' primer, a second PCR ran about 6 to 11 cycles. TCRdb reanalysed the 5' RACE reads using MiXCR and keeps one entry per CDR3 protein. This sample yields 750,000 or so distinct CDR3 sequences, of which roughly 25% are seen a single time; 9.4% belongs to the top ten. The CDR3 spans 15 residues. Germline V gene sequence: CDR1 SGHKS, CDR2 YYEKEE (reference sequence). J gave up 5 bases and V 2 bases, and 5 bases lay outside the gene matches. These data also formed part of another study, on T cells of mothers and their children. That publication notes: Reads recorded for TCR beta CDR3 numbered over 10 million per mother and roughly 2.7 million per child. Related mother-child pairs showed slightly higher but non-significant overlap than unrelated pairs.

The sequence derives from a boy aged 10-17 years in good health. V and J are TRBV5-5 and TRBJ2-1; 9 bases are a match to TRBD2. Sequences were obtained from blood. The CDR3: CASSFTSGWDNEQFF. CDR3 DNA sequence: TGTGCCAGCAGCTTTACTAGCGGGTGGGACAATGAGCAGTTCTTC. Complete variable domain (other parts from reference TRBV5-5 and TRBJ2-1): DAGVTQSPTHLIKTRGQQVTLRCSPISGHKSVSWYQQVLGQGPQFIFQYYEKEERGRGNFPDRFSARQFPNYSSELNVNALLLGDSALYLCASSFTSGWDNEQFFGPGTRLTVL.